This T cell receptor (beta chain) was obtained from a study of T cell responses to AZD1222 COVID-19 vaccine. Study results and limitations: It should be noted that donors were predominantly white British and more often female, and clonal diversity was possibly underestimated. Vaccine-associated CD4 TCRs spanned spike, dominant at 160-218 and 743-854.

Turning to this clone: The antigen remains unidentified.

TCRdb's copy holds only in-frame clones and misses some; the assay was immunoSEQ multiplex PCR. The data show roughly 87,000 clones, 88% seen once. Germline V CDR1 and CDR2: SGHRS, YFSETQ. V gave up 4 bases and J gave up 12 bases, with 19 bases separating them. The CDR3 sequence is 14 residues long. Sequenced here: peripheral blood, sampled 28 days after the second AZD1222 dose. The receptor comes from an adult who received the AZD1222 COVID-19 vaccine. The chain is built from TRBV5-1 and TRBJ1-4; possibly TRBD1 for D (5 bases). The chain's CDR3 is CASSPGTTGVELFF. For the CDR3, the DNA is TGCGCCAGCAGCCCAGGAACTACAGGTGTTGAACTGTTTTTT.